Below, one T cell receptor (beta chain) is given with its context. The antigen is not known. With 3 bases removed from V and 2 bases from J, the gap between germline ends came to 14 bases. The CDR3 sequence is 15 residues long. Germline CDR1 MDHEN, CDR2 SYDVKM. The source of the sample is a study of OX40 agonist ivuxolimab in advanced cancers. Sequenced by immunoSEQ multiplex PCR; TCRdb stores in-frame clones only, minus some. The sample has about 43,000 clones; 75% to 90% are singletons. The study's findings and limits: Dosing at 0.1 to 3.0 mg/kg was accompanied by clonal expansion of CD4+ and CD8+ blood T cells by week 6.

The source material was CD4+ or CD8+ T cells sorted from blood, sampled in a trial of the OX40 agonist ivuxolimab. The TCR originated in an adult with an advanced solid tumor such as melanoma, head and neck, liver or kidney cancer. The chain carries TRBV28 and TRBJ2-7, with a weak D call TRBD2 (5 bases). The CDR3 DNA follows: TGTGCCAGCAGTTTTGGAGGCGGGTATACCTACGAGCAGTACGTC. It specifies CASSFGGGYTYEQYV.